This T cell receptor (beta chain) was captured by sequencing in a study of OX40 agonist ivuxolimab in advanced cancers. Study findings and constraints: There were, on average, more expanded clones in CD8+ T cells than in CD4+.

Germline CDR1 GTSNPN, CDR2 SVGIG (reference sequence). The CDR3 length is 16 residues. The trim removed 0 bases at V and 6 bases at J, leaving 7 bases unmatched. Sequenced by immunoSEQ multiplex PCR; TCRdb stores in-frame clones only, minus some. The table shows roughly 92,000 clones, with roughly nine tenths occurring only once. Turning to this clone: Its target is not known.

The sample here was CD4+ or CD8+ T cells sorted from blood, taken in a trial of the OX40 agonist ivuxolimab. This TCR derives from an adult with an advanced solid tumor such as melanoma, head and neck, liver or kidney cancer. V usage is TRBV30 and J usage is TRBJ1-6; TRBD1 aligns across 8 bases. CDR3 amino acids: CAWSVTPGGGNSPLHF. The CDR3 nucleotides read TGTGCCTGGAGTGTAACTCCAGGGGGCGGTAATTCACCCCTCCACTTT.